This passage covers 20 T cell receptor beta chains from one sample sequenced in a study of blood T cell repertoires in COVID-19. Measured with immunoSEQ multiplex PCR; TCRdb has only the in-frame clones, and not every one. In the table there are some 97,000 clones, 88% of which are singletons. The sequenced sample consisted of peripheral blood. Receptors were obtained from a woman in her fifties or sixties with acute or convalescent COVID-19.

The chain has TRBV19 and TRBJ1-1; D is possibly TRBD1 (6 bases). V lost 0 bases and J lost 6, with 14 bases in between. CDR3 length: 15 residues. The germline CDR1 and CDR2 sequences are LNHDA and SQIVND (reference sequence). CDR3: CASSIDRGARAEAFF. As DNA, the CDR3 is TGTGCCAGTAGTATAGATCGGGGGGCACGGGCTGAAGCTTTCTTT.

Written as DNA, the CDR3 is TGCGCCAGCAGTCTGACACCCGGGGAGCTGTTTTTT. It encodes CASSLTPGELFF. J is TRBJ2-2 and V is TRBV10-2; D is unclear. CDR3 length: 12 residues. From germline, CDR1 is WSHSY and CDR2 SAAADI. The V gene lost 5 bases and the J gene lost 6 bases, with 7 bases spanning the gap.

This chain uses TRBV5-1 with TRBJ2-7; 15 bases agree with TRBD2. CDR1 is SGHRS and CDR2 is YFSETQ in the germline V gene. The CDR3 is 17 amino acids. V dropped 5 bases and J dropped 3; count of bases not matched to a gene: 9. The CDR3 loop reads CASSPGTSGRNIYEQYF. In DNA, the CDR3 is TGCGCCAGCAGTCCCGGGACTAGCGGGAGGAATATCTACGAGCAGTACTTC.

The rearrangement joins TRBV5-4 to TRBJ2-1; 7 bases align to TRBD2. CDR1 and CDR2 from the germline V gene are SGHNT and YYREEE (reference sequence). After removal of 5 bases from V and 5 bases from J, the junction contained 4 bases not matched to a gene. The CDR3 length is 13 residues. The CDR3 DNA follows: TGTGCCAGCAGGCGGGCGGGAGACAATGAGCAGTTCTTC. This sequence encodes CASRRAGDNEQFF.

The chain links TRBV5-1 to TRBJ2-3; possible D gene TRBD1, 6 bases. This CDR3 comprises 16 residues. Germline lookup yields CDR1 SGHRS and CDR2 YFSETQ. With 2 bases removed from V and 2 bases from J, the gap between germline ends came to 15 bases. The CDR3 bases are TGCGCCAGCAGCTTATTTTCCGGGACAAACACAGATACGCAGTATTTT. It codes for CASSLFSGTNTDTQYF.

This chain joins TRBV10-3 and TRBJ1-1; weak D call: TRBD1 (5 bases). The germline V gene encodes CDR1 ENHRY and CDR2 SYGVKD. Trimming shortened V by 10 bases and J by 1 base, and 16 bases separated the two germline ends. This CDR3 has 14 residues. The DNA for the CDR3 is TGTGCCACTGACCGGGGGGTGGGGAACACTGAAGCTTTCTTT. It translates to CATDRGVGNTEAFF.

This chain links TRBV27 with TRBJ2-3; unclear D gene. Trimming cost V 6 bases and J 5 bases, with 12 bases left between them. CDR3 length: 13 residues. Germline assignment: CDR1 MNHEY and CDR2 SMNVEV (reference sequence). The CDR3 sequence is CASRRTQEDTQYF. The CDR3 nucleotides read TGTGCCAGCAGGCGAACTCAGGAAGATACGCAGTATTTT.

This chain connects TRBV7-2 to TRBJ2-2; no clear D. Trimming removed 2 bases at V and 7 bases at J, with 8 bases between. This CDR3 spans 13 amino acids. The germline V gene encodes CDR1 SGHTA and CDR2 FQGNSA. The CDR3 reads CASSLIFNGELFF. The CDR3 DNA follows: TGTGCCAGCAGCTTAATTTTCAACGGGGAGCTGTTTTTT.

This chain links TRBV19 with TRBJ2-6; 7 bases align to TRBD1. The V gene end was trimmed by 6 bases and the J gene end by 4 bases; junction bases not matched to a gene: 9. Germline assignment: CDR1 LNHDA and CDR2 SQIVND (reference sequence). The CDR3 sequence is 16 residues long. DNA for the CDR3: TGTGCCAGTAGCTCAAAGACAGGGACCGGGGCCAACGTCCTGACTTTC. The encoded protein is CASSSKTGTGANVLTF.

This chain links TRBV19 with TRBJ2-3, with D uncertain. Trimming stripped 5 bases from V and 1 base from J, with 10 bases between. CDR3 length equals 14 residues. Germline CDR1 LNHDA, CDR2 SQIVND (reference sequence). CDR3 in DNA: TGTGCCAGTAGTCCCCGCTCGGGCACAGATACGCAGTATTTT. This encodes CASSPRSGTDTQYF. The entire variable domain, with the rest obtained from reference TRBV19 and TRBJ2-3, is as follows: DGGITQSPKYLFRKEGQNVTLSCEQNLNHDAMYWYRQDPGQGLRLIYYSQIVNDFQKGDIAEGYSVSREKKESFPLTVTSAQKNPTAFYLCASSPRSGTDTQYFGPGTRLTVL.

This clone was detected only a few times. The chain couples TRBV29-1 to TRBJ2-5; 8 bases align to TRBD2. The CDR3 extends over 15 amino acids. Trimming cost V 8 bases and J 0 bases; bases outside gene matches: 11. Germline lookup yields CDR1 SQVTM and CDR2 ANQGSEA. The CDR3 region has the DNA TGCAGCTCCTCCGGGGGGGCGGTTTACCAAGAGACCCAGTACTTC. Its protein is CSSSGGAVYQETQYF.

The gene calls are TRBV4-1 and TRBJ2-3, with D perhaps TRBD2 (7 bases). Germline lookup yields CDR1 MGHRA and CDR2 YSYEKL. V lost 0 bases to trimming and J lost 5 bases, with 15 bases between them. This CDR3 is built from 16 residues. CDR3 sequence reads: CASSQDWGGGGDTQYF. CDR3 DNA: TGCGCCAGCAGCCAAGATTGGGGGGGCGGGGGAGATACGCAGTATTTT.

This clone occurred a few times. This chain uses TRBV4-1 with TRBJ2-1; 11 bases line up with TRBD2. With V trimmed by 0 bases and J by 2 bases, 9 bases remained unmatched. The CDR3 runs to 19 residues. From germline, CDR1 is MGHRA and CDR2 YSYEKL. The CDR3 DNA reads TGCGCCAGCAGCCAAGATAGGGTGGGGACTAGCGGAGCCTACAATGAGCAGTTCTTC. Protein sequence: CASSQDRVGTSGAYNEQFF.

The genes are TRBV7-2 and TRBJ1-5; D possibly corresponds to TRBD1 (5 bases). The CDR3 spans 14 residues. Trimming pared 1 base from V and 1 base from J, leaving 5 bases between. The germline CDR1 and CDR2 sequences are SGHTA and FQGNSA. CDR3 region: CASSLDRSNQPQHF. As DNA, the CDR3 is TGTGCCAGCAGCTTAGACAGGAGCAATCAGCCCCAGCATTTT.

This clone was picked up one time. The gene calls are TRBV19 and TRBJ1-5; 8 bases agree with TRBD1. The CDR3 spans 16 residues. The J segment lost 4 bases and the V segment lost 7 bases, leaving 12 bases of the junction unmatched. Germline V gene sequence: CDR1 LNHDA, CDR2 SQIVND (reference sequence). CDR3 in DNA: TGTGCCAGTACCCCCTTCGGACAGGGTCTGAATCAGCCCCAGCATTTT. Protein product: CASTPFGQGLNQPQHF. Complete variable domain (other parts from reference TRBV19 and TRBJ1-5): DGGITQSPKYLFRKEGQNVTLSCEQNLNHDAMYWYRQDPGQGLRLIYYSQIVNDFQKGDIAEGYSVSREKKESFPLTVTSAQKNPTAFYLCASTPFGQGLNQPQHFGDGTRLSIL.

The table lists this clone with a few counts. V gene TRBV2 combines with J gene TRBJ2-7; D uncertain. Trimming shortened V by 4 bases and J by 0 bases, and 7 bases separated the two germline ends. The germline V gene has CDR1 SNHLY and CDR2 FYNNEI. The CDR3 length is 13 residues. CDR3 sequence reads: CASSAPLSYEQYF. CDR3 DNA sequence: TGTGCCAGCAGTGCCCCTCTCTCCTACGAGCAGTACTTC.

The chain carries TRBV18 and TRBJ1-1, with TRBD1 as a possible D gene (5 bases). V lost 4 bases and J lost 1, with 7 bases in between. Germline loops: CDR1 KGHSH, CDR2 LQKENI. CDR3 length equals 13 residues. CDR3 loop: CASSRDRNTEAFF. The CDR3 region has the DNA TGTGCCAGCTCACGTGACAGGAACACTGAAGCTTTCTTT.

V usage is TRBV6-5 and J usage is TRBJ2-7; D is uncertain. Trimming took off 6 bases at V and 0 bases at J, with 12 bases between the two ends. Germline V gene data show CDR1 as MNHEY and CDR2 as SVGAGI. The CDR3 is made up of 14 amino acids. This chain's CDR3 is CASSLDFSSYEQYF. The CDR3, as DNA: TGTGCCAGCAGCCTCGACTTCTCCTCCTACGAGCAGTACTTC.

The V and J genes are TRBV5-1 and TRBJ2-7, with D unclear. Per germline, CDR1 SGHRS and CDR2 YFSETQ. V was cut by 2 bases and J by 1 base, with 7 bases left in between. CDR3 length: 13 residues. The CDR3 bases are TGCGCCAGCAGCTTTTCAGGATCCTACGAGCAGTACTTC. Its protein product is CASSFSGSYEQYF.

For this clone: Other nucleotide sequences in the sample specify the same CDR3. V gene TRBV28 combines with J gene TRBJ1-1; D not certain. V was clipped by 0 bases and J by 1 base, with 6 bases between them. The germline gives CDR1 MDHEN, CDR2 SYDVKM. The CDR3 has 14 residues. The CDR3, as DNA: TGTGCCAGCAGTTTATGGCAAGCGAACACTGAAGCTTTCTTT. This codes for CASSLWQANTEAFF.